The T cell receptor beta chain described here comes from a study of blood T cell repertoires in COVID-19. Study-wide context: From the United States, Italy and Spain came samples of acute and convalescent COVID-19. PBMCs, B-cell-depleted T cells, or T cells provided the cDNA or gDNA that made up the material.

This clone turned up a few times. Study processing details: Reference gene primers were amplified, and this amplification served to estimate nucleated cell counts. The protocol was immunoSEQ multiplex PCR, while the TCRdb copy is restricted to in-frame clones and leaves out a portion. For V, J and clone size, that table is used; D and trimming come from the DNA. The table lists a few hundred thousand clones, roughly 84% of them singletons. The sample consisted of peripheral blood. The origin of this receptor is a woman in her twenties or thirties who had recovered from COVID-19.

The chain's CDR3 is CASSERAGDASGELFF. The DNA for the CDR3 is TGTGCCAGCAGTGAGAGGGCGGGAGATGCTTCCGGGGAGCTGTTTTTT. The rearrangement joins TRBV6-4 to TRBJ2-2; 7 nucleotides match TRBD2. CDR1 is MRHNA, CDR2 SNTAGT, per germline. The CDR3 spans 16 residues. V lost 3 bases, J lost 6 bases, and 10 bases stayed unmatched.